The 25 T cell receptor beta chains below were found in one sample sequenced in a study of cytomegalovirus exposure and HLA in healthy donors. PCR was performed using 60 Vbeta and 13 Jbeta primers. Some clones are missing from TCRdb's copy, which holds only in-frame ones; the method was immunoSEQ multiplex PCR. The sample lists about 140,000 clones, about 64% occurring once. What was sequenced was PBMCs. These receptors were collected from a man in his sixties in good health and CMV-seronegative.

The genes are TRBV7-8 and TRBJ1-5; D unclear. Germline lookup yields CDR1 SGHVS and CDR2 FQNEAQ. This CDR3 has 14 residues. The germline V and J ends were trimmed by 1 base and 9 bases, with 13 bases remaining between them. For the CDR3, the DNA is TGTGCCAGCAGCTTAGTTAGTGCGCCCCCGCCCCAGCATTTT. It codes for CASSLVSAPPPQHF. Full variable domain (rest looked up from reference TRBV7-8 and TRBJ1-5): GAGVSQSPRYKVAKRGQDVALRCDPISGHVSLFWYQQALGQGPEFLTYFQNEAQLDKSGLPSDRFFAERPEGSVSTLKIQRTQQEDSAVYLCASSLVSAPPPQHFGDGTRLSIL.

The rearrangement joins TRBV28 to TRBJ2-1; 7 nucleotides line up with TRBD2. Unmatched junction bases numbered 2, after V lost 6 bases and J lost 3 bases. This CDR3 region has 13 residues. Per germline, CDR1 MDHEN and CDR2 SYDVKM. The CDR3 here is CASRREGYNEQFF. CDR3 nucleotide sequence: TGTGCCAGCAGGAGGGAGGGCTACAATGAGCAGTTCTTC.

The chain has TRBV5-5 and TRBJ2-2; perhaps TRBD1 as D (7 bases). Deletions cut 6 bases from V and 0 bases from J, with 24 bases between. Germline CDR1 SGHKS, CDR2 YYEKEE (reference sequence). The CDR3 covers 19 residues. CDR3 DNA sequence: TGTGCCAGCATCCCTTTTTTCTCAGGGGGACTTACGAACACCGGGGAGCTGTTTTTT. Amino acids: CASIPFFSGGLTNTGELFF.

The chain employs TRBV5-4 and TRBJ2-7; 7 bases fit TRBD2. This CDR3 spans 14 amino acids. Germline CDR1 SGHNT, CDR2 YYREEE (reference sequence). V gave up 4 bases and J gave up 5 bases; unmatched junction bases: 9. For the CDR3, the DNA is TGTGCCAGCAGCCGGCCGGGACTAAGCCACGAGCAGTACTTC. This translates into CASSRPGLSHEQYF.

V is TRBV19 and J is TRBJ1-4; D may be TRBD1 (6 bases). The ends were cut back, 4 bases at V and 4 bases at J, with 10 bases in the middle. This CDR3 has 14 residues. CDR1 is LNHDA, CDR2 SQIVND, per germline (reference sequence). DNA of the CDR3: TGTGCCAGTAGTACAGGGGTGGGTAATGAAAAACTGTTTTTT. Translation: CASSTGVGNEKLFF.

This sequence joins TRBV7-3 and TRBJ2-7; a weak D match, TRBD1 (6 bases). CDR3 size: 14 residues. The germline gives CDR1 SGHTA, CDR2 FQGTGA. V lost 5 bases and J lost 0, with 11 bases in between. The CDR3 is CASSRTGNSYEQYF. The CDR3 nucleotides read TGTGCCAGCAGCCGTACAGGGAACTCCTACGAGCAGTACTTC.

The rearrangement joins TRBV27 to TRBJ2-1, with 7 bases matching TRBD2. Germline CDR1 reads MNHEY; CDR2 reads SMNVEV (reference sequence). With V trimmed by 3 bases and J by 4 bases, 15 bases remained unmatched. This CDR3 is built from 18 residues. The CDR3 DNA reads as TGTGCCAGCAGTTTCGGCGCCTCTTTGGCGGGAGAGTACAATGAGCAGTTCTTC. Its translation: CASSFGASLAGEYNEQFF.

This clone was detected only a few times. Written as DNA, the CDR3 is TGCAGCGTTGTAGGTAGCGGGTTATACAATGAGCAGTTCTTC. Its translation: CSVVGSGLYNEQFF. This chain connects TRBV29-1 to TRBJ2-1; 7 bases line up with TRBD2. Trimming removed 4 bases from V and 4 bases from J; junction bases left unmatched: 7. CDR1 and CDR2 from the germline V gene are SQVTM and ANQGSEA. The CDR3 is made up of 14 amino acids.

This chain links TRBV5-6 with TRBJ1-1, with TRBD1 matching 9 bases. Looked up from germline, CDR1 is SGHDT and CDR2 is YYEEEE. Trimming took 3 bases from V and 2 from J; bases not matched to a gene: 2. The CDR3 loop spans 14 amino acids. The CDR3 nucleotides are TGTGCCAGCAGCTGGGACAGGGTCAACACTGAAGCTTTCTTT. Its translation: CASSWDRVNTEAFF.

The chain links TRBV5-6 to TRBJ2-7, with TRBD2 matching over 8 bases. The CDR3 extends over 14 amino acids. V shed 4 bases and J 3 bases; nucleotides not matched to a gene: 6. From germline, CDR1 is SGHDT and CDR2 YYEEEE. CDR3 region: CASSAGLGRYEQYF. The DNA for the CDR3 is TGTGCCAGCAGCGCGGGACTAGGACGCTACGAGCAGTACTTC.

This clone occurred a few times. This chain joins TRBV12-5 and TRBJ1-1; D might be TRBD1 (6 bases). Deletions cut 3 bases from V and 5 bases from J, with 22 bases between. Germline V lookup: CDR1 LGHNT, CDR2 FRNRAP. CDR3 length: 17 residues. The CDR3 coding sequence is TGTGCTAGTGGTTTTGCCGGGGGGGGGCCGCAAGGTACTGAAGCTTTCTTT. The encoded protein is CASGFAGGGPQGTEAFF. The whole variable domain, filled in from reference TRBV12-5 and TRBJ1-1, reads DARVTQTPRHKVTEMGQEVTMRCQPILGHNTVFWYRQTMMQGLELLAYFRNRAPLDDSGMPKDRFSAEMPDATLATLKIQPSEPRDSAVYFCASGFAGGGPQGTEAFFGQGTRLTVV.

The chain recombines TRBV7-8 with TRBJ2-1, with 7 bases that match TRBD2. The junction had 8 bases not matched to a gene; V was cut back by 10 bases and J by 2 bases. Germline values: CDR1 SGHVS, CDR2 FQNEAQ. The CDR3 is 14 residues long. In DNA form, the CDR3 reads TGTGCCATCCAAGTTAGCGGGCCCTACAATGAGCAGTTCTTC. Residues: CAIQVSGPYNEQFF.

This clone came up once. The V call is TRBV5-4, the J call TRBJ2-2; 8 bases align to TRBD2. Germline CDR1 is SGHNT and CDR2 is YYREEE (reference sequence). V lost 4 bases and J lost 5; bases outside the gene matches: 10. This CDR3 contains 16 residues. Here the CDR3 reads CASSTGAGGVTGELFF. As DNA, the CDR3 is TGTGCCAGCAGCACGGGGGCGGGAGGCGTGACCGGGGAGCTGTTTTTT.

This clone was observed a few times. The rearrangement links TRBV19 to TRBJ2-3, with a tentative D call TRBD2 (6 bases). Germline V gene data show CDR1 as LNHDA and CDR2 as SQIVND (reference sequence). Trimming left V 3 bases short and J 3 bases short, with 7 bases between. The CDR3 sequence is 13 residues long. In DNA, the CDR3 is TGTGCCAGTAGTATCGGGGGAACAGATACGCAGTATTTT. Encoded protein: CASSIGGTDTQYF.

The chain couples TRBV18 to TRBJ2-7; 7 nucleotides line up with TRBD2. The junction had 9 bases not matched to a gene; V was cut back by 2 bases and J by 2 bases. This CDR3 spans 16 amino acids. CDR1 is KGHSH and CDR2 is LQKENI in the germline V gene. CDR3 region: CASSPSGRELAYEQYF. CDR3 nucleotide sequence: TGTGCCAGCTCACCATCCGGGCGGGAGTTAGCCTACGAGCAGTACTTC.

The V gene is TRBV28, the J gene TRBJ2-4; D perhaps matches TRBD1 (5 bases). The V gene's germline CDR1 is MDHEN and CDR2 SYDVKM. The CDR3 consists of 15 residues. Trimming shortened V by 4 bases and J by 6 bases, and 16 bases separated the two germline ends. In DNA, the CDR3 is TGTGCCAGCAGTTCTACGCAGGGCAGGAGAAACATTCAGTACTTC. Residues: CASSSTQGRRNIQYF.

This clone was seen once. J is TRBJ1-2 and V is TRBV2; 7 bases are shared with TRBD1. Losses at the gene ends were 1 base for V and 2 bases for J; bases not matched to a gene: 4. This CDR3 spans 15 amino acids. Germline V gene data show CDR1 as SNHLY and CDR2 as FYNNEI. This CDR3 is CASSEGTGENYGYTF. The DNA of the CDR3 is TGTGCCAGCAGTGAAGGGACAGGCGAGAACTATGGCTACACCTTC.

With regard to this clone: One end of the junction is discordant with germline, which a read error may explain. V gene TRBV7-7 combines with J gene TRBJ2-7, with a possible D match to TRBD2 (6 bases). This CDR3 is built from 14 residues. In germline, CDR1 is SSHAT, CDR2 FNYEAQ (reference sequence). The CDR3 region has the DNA TGTGCTAGCAGCTCCCTCCCGGGGGACTACGAGCAGTACTTC. This translates into CASSSLPGDYEQYF.

CDR3 DNA sequence: TGTGCCTGGAGTTCCGGGACAGGCAATCAGCCCCAGCATTTT. This encodes CAWSSGTGNQPQHF. The chain joins TRBV30 to TRBJ1-5; 7 bases fit TRBD1. V lost 2 bases and J lost 2; bases outside the gene matches: 3. The CDR3 has 14 residues. Looked up from germline, CDR1 is GTSNPN and CDR2 is SVGIG (reference sequence).

CDR3 in DNA: TGTGCCAGCAGCCCAGGCCCCACAGATACGCAGTATTTT. Encoded protein: CASSPGPTDTQYF. This chain joins TRBV13 and TRBJ2-3, with D unclear. CDR1 is PRHDT, CDR2 FYEKMQ, per germline (reference sequence). The CDR3 is 13 amino acids. V was pared by 5 bases and J by 2 bases, with 8 bases between. Supplemented by reference TRBV13 and TRBJ2-3, the full variable domain reads AAGVIQSPRHLIKEKRETATLKCYPIPRHDTVYWYQQGPGQDPQFLISFYEKMQSDKGSIPDRFSAQQFSDYHSELNMSSLELGDSALYFCASSPGPTDTQYFGPGTRLTVL.

The chain has TRBV29-1 and TRBJ2-1; TRBD2 matches 8 bases. CDR3 size: 16 residues. CDR1 SQVTM and CDR2 ANQGSEA come from the germline V gene. V lost 4 bases and J lost 0; bases outside the gene matches: 8. The CDR3 protein is CSVASGSFSSYNEQFF. The CDR3 DNA reads TGCAGCGTTGCCAGCGGGAGCTTTTCCTCCTACAATGAGCAGTTCTTC.

The chain uses TRBV18 and TRBJ2-2, with TRBD2 matching over 7 bases. The germline V gene has CDR1 KGHSH and CDR2 LQKENI. The trim removed 4 bases at V and 1 base at J, leaving 3 bases unmatched. This CDR3 contains 15 residues. CDR3 loop: CASSRPSGNTGELFF. The CDR3 nucleotides are TGTGCCAGCTCACGTCCTAGCGGGAACACCGGGGAGCTGTTTTTT. Based on the CDR3 plus reference TRBV18 and TRBJ2-2, the full variable domain is NAGVMQNPRHLVRRRGQEARLRCSPMKGHSHVYWYRQLPEEGLKFMVYLQKENIIDESGMPKERFSAEFPKEGPSILRIQQVVRGDSAAYFCASSRPSGNTGELFFGEGSRLTVL.

The chain is built from TRBV13 and TRBJ2-2; D gene unclear. Per the germline V gene, CDR1 is PRHDT and CDR2 is FYEKMQ (reference sequence). V was shortened by 3 bases and J by 4 bases, with 3 bases between the two germline ends. The CDR3 contains 12 residues. The DNA of the CDR3 is TGTGCCAGCAGCTTTCTCACCGGGGAGCTGTTTTTT. Protein product: CASSFLTGELFF.

CDR3 DNA: TGTGCCAGCAGCCGACTAGCGAGCTCCTACAATGAGCAGTTCTTC. It yields the protein CASSRLASSYNEQFF. The V and J genes are TRBV5-4 and TRBJ2-1; 8 bases line up with TRBD2. Germline assignment: CDR1 SGHNT and CDR2 YYREEE (reference sequence). This CDR3 is 15 amino acids long. The V gene end was trimmed by 4 bases and the J gene end by 0 bases; junction bases not matched to a gene: 3. The variable domain in full, completed from reference TRBV5-4 and TRBJ2-1, reads ETGVTQSPTHLIKTRGQQVTLRCSSQSGHNTVSWYQQALGQGPQFIFQYYREEENGRGNFPPRFSGLQFPNYSSELNVNALELDDSALYLCASSRLASSYNEQFFGPGTRLTVL.

The sample holds a few counts of this clone. V gene TRBV7-2 combines with J gene TRBJ1-2; TRBD1 aligns across 7 bases. The CDR3 contains 15 residues. V lost 4 bases to trimming and J lost 4 bases; unmatched junction nucleotides: 9. Germline CDR1 is SGHTA and CDR2 is FQGNSA. CDR3 amino acids: CASSSGQIKTYGYTF. DNA of the CDR3: TGTGCCAGCAGCTCGGGACAGATTAAAACCTATGGCTACACCTTC.